The clone carrying this TCR beta chain was detected many times. Its target is unknown. This entry is derived from a study of T-cell memory formation after mild COVID-19. Study conclusions and caveats: Prior to infection, memory already included some responding clones, suggesting cross-reactive memory joined. Most CD4+ clones that shrank were in CM and EM, while CD8+ ones turned up in EMRA.

V lost 5 bases to trimming and J lost 2 bases; unmatched junction nucleotides: 12. CDR1 LNHDA and CDR2 SQIVND come from the germline V gene (reference sequence). The CDR3 has 17 residues. 5'RACE primed from the constant segment yielded TCR alpha and TCR beta cDNA libraries bearing sample barcodes and UMIs. From the 5' RACE reads, TCRdb called clonotypes with MiXCR, one entry per CDR3 protein. The table includes hundreds of thousands of distinct CDR3 sequences, roughly 15% detected once. The genes are TRBV19 and TRBJ2-7; TRBD1 matches 10 bases. Material: PBMCs or a T cell subset sorted from them (not recorded which). This sequence was found in a man younger than 35 who had mild COVID-19 (a few samples of this study predate the infection). Cell type and time point are not known. The CDR3 region has the DNA TGTGCCAGTAGTTCACTCCGCCGGACAGGGGGTCCCTACGAGCAGTACTTC. Translated, it gives CASSSLRRTGGPYEQYF.